The 8 T cell receptor beta chains listed next were all sequenced from one sample in a study of shared clonotypes between healthy human individuals. Assay used: immunoSEQ multiplex PCR; TCRdb lists only in-frame clones, some missing. The sample shows about 1 million clones, roughly 70% of them seen only once. The specimen was memory CD4+ T cells sorted from blood. Indicated subset: CD45RA-negative fraction. The receptors were gathered from a man aged 18 to 35 in good health.

The chain couples TRBV11-1 to TRBJ2-2; 9 nucleotides line up with TRBD2. In germline, CDR1 is SGHAT, CDR2 FQDESV (reference sequence). Trimming cost V 2 bases and J 8 bases; bases outside gene matches: 3. The length of the CDR3 is 14 residues. CDR3 in amino acids: CASSLQRGAGELFF. For the CDR3, the DNA is TGTGCCAGCAGCTTACAGCGGGGGGCTGGGGAGCTGTTTTTT.

The chain couples TRBV6-5 to TRBJ2-3; D gene ambiguous. Germline CDR1 MNHEY, CDR2 SVGAGI. Trimming left V 10 bases short and J 2 bases short, with 13 bases between. The CDR3 contains 13 residues. The chain's CDR3 is CATKGGVTDTQYF. The DNA of the CDR3 is TGTGCCACCAAGGGCGGCGTCACAGATACGCAGTATTTT.

The chain combines TRBV5-1 with TRBJ2-1, with TRBD1 matching 7 bases. V shed 0 bases and J 6 bases; nucleotides not matched to a gene: 6. CDR1 and CDR2 from the germline V gene are SGHRS and YFSETQ. The CDR3 runs 15 residues. CDR3 in amino acids: CASSLGDRGPNEQFF. The CDR3 DNA reads TGCGCCAGCAGCTTGGGGGACAGAGGACCCAATGAGCAGTTCTTC.

The CDR3 sequence is CASRRQTNEKLFF. The CDR3 nucleotides read TGTGCCAGCAGGCGACAGACTAATGAAAAACTGTTTTTT. The chain is built from TRBV2 and TRBJ1-4, with D possibly being TRBD1 (5 bases). The CDR3 spans 13 residues. Deletions cut 6 bases from V and 2 bases from J, with 7 bases between. Per germline, CDR1 SNHLY and CDR2 FYNNEI.

This clone was seen a few times. V is TRBV10-3 and J is TRBJ1-3; D gene ambiguous. Germline-derived CDR1 and CDR2 are ENHRY and SYGVKD. The CDR3 length is 12 residues. Trimming shortened V by 4 bases and J by 3 bases, and 4 bases separated the two germline ends. DNA for the CDR3: TGTGCCATCAGTGTAGGTGGAAACACCATATATTTT. It encodes CAISVGGNTIYF.

The rearrangement uses TRBV7-6 and TRBJ2-5; 9 bases agree with TRBD1. The length of the CDR3 is 15 residues. The ends lost 1 base at V and 5 bases at J; junction bases unmatched: 5. CDR1 and CDR2 from the germline V gene are SGHVS and FNYEAQ. The DNA for the CDR3 is TGTGCCAGCAGCTTAGTAGGGACAGGGTTGGAGACCCAGTACTTC. The encoded protein is CASSLVGTGLETQYF.

The V and J genes are TRBV7-2 and TRBJ2-5; the D gene is possibly TRBD1 (6 bases). The J call may not be correct, given that the DNA end is closer to TRBJ2-7. The CDR3 is 13 amino acids. CDR1 and CDR2 (germline): SGHTA, FQGNSA. The CDR3: CASSWTESHEQYF. The CDR3 nucleotides are TGTGCCAGCAGCTGGACAGAGAGCCACGAGCAGTACTTC.

This clone showed up just once. The rearrangement uses TRBV19 and TRBJ2-3; 9 nucleotides align to TRBD1. After removal of 3 bases from V and 10 bases from J, the junction contained 8 bases not matched to a gene. CDR3 length equals 14 residues. The germline V gene has CDR1 LNHDA and CDR2 SQIVND (reference sequence). CDR3 nucleotide sequence: TGTGCCAGTAGTATTGACCGGGACAGGGTCGCGCAGTATTTT. Its protein is CASSIDRDRVAQYF. Variable domain in full (rest from reference TRBV19 and TRBJ2-3): DGGITQSPKYLFRKEGQNVTLSCEQNLNHDAMYWYRQDPGQGLRLIYYSQIVNDFQKGDIAEGYSVSREKKESFPLTVTSAQKNPTAFYLCASSIDRDRVAQYFGPGTRLTVL.